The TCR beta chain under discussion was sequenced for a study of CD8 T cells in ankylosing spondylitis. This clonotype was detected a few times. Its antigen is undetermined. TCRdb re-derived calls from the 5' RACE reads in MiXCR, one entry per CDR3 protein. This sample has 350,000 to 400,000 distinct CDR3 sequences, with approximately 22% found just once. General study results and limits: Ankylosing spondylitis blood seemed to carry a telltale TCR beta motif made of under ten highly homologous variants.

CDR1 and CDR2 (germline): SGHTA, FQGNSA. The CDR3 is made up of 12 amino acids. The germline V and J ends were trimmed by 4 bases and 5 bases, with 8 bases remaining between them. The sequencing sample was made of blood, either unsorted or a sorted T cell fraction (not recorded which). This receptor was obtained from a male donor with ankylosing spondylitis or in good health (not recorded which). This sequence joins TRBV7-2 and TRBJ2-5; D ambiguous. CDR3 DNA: TGTGCCAGCAGCTCCGGGTTCGAGACCCAGTACTTC. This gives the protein CASSSGFETQYF.